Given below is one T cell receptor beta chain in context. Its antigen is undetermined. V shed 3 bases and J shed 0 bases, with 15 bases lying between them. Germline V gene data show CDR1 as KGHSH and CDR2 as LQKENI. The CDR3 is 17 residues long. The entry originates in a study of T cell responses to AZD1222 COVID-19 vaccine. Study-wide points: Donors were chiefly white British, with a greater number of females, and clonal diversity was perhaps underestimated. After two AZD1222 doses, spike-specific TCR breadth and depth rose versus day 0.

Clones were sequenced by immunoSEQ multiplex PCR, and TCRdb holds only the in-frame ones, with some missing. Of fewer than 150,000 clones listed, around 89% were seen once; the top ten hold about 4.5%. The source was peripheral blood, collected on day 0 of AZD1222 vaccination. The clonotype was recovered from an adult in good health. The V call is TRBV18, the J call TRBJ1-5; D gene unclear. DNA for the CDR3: TGTGCCAGCTCACCGGCCGGGGATTACTATAGCAATCAGCCCCAGCATTTT. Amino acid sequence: CASSPAGDYYSNQPQHF.